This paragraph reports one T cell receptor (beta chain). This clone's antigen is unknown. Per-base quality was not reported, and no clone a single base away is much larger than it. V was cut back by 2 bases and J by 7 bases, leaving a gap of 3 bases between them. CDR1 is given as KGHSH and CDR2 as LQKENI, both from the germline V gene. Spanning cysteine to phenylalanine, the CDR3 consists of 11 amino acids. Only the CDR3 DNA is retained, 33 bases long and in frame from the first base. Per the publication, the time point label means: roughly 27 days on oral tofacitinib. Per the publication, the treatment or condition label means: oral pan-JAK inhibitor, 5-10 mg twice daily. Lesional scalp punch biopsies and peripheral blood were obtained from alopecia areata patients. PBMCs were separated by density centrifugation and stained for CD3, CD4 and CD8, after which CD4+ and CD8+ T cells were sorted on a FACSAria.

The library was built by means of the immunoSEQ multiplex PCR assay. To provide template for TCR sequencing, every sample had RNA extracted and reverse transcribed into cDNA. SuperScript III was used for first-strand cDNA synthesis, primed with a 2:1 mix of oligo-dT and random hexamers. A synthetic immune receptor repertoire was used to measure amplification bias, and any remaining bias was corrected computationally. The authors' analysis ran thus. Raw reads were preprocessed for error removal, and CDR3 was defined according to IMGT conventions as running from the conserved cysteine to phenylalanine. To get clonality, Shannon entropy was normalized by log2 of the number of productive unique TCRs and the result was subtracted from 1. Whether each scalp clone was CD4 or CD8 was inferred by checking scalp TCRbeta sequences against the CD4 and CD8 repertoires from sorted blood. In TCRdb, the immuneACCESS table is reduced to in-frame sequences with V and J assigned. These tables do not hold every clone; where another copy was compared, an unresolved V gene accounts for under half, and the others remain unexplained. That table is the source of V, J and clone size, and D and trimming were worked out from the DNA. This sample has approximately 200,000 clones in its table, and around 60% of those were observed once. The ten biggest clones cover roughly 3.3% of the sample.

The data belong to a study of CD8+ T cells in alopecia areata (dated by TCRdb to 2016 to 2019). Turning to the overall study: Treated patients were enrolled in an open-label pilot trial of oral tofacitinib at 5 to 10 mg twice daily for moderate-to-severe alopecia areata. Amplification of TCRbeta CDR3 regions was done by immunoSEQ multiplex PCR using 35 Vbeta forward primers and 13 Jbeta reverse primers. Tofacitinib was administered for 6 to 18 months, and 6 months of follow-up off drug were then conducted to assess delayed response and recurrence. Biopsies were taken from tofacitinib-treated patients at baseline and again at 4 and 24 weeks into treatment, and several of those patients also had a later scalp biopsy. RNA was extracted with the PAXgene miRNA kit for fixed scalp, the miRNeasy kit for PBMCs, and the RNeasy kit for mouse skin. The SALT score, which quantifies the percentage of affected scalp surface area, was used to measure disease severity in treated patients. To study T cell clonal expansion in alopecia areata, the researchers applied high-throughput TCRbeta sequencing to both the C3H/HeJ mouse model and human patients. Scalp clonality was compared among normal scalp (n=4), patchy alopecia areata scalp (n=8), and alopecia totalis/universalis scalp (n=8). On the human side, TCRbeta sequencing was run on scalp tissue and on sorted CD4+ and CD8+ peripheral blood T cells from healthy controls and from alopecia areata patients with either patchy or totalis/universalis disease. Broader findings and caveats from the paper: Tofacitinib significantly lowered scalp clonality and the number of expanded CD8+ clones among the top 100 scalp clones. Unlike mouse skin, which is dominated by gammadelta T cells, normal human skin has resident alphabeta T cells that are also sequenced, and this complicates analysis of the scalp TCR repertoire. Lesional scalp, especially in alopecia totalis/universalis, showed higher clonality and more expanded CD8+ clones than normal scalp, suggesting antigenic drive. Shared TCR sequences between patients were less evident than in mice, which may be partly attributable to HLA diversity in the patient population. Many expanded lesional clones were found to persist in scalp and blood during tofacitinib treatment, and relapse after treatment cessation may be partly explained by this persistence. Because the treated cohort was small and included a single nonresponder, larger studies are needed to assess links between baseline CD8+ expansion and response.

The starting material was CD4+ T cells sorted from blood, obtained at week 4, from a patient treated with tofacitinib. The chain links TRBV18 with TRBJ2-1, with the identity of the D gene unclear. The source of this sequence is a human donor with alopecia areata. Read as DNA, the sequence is TGTGCCAGCTCACCAGGGAATGAGCAGTTCTTC. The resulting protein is CASSPGNEQFF.